The rows below give T cell receptor beta chains drawn from one sample of a study of blood T cell repertoires in COVID-19. TCRdb keeps only in-frame clones here, not all; method: immunoSEQ multiplex PCR. Of about 25,000 clones listed, around 90% were seen once; the top ten hold just under 9%. Source material: peripheral blood. The receptor source for this set is a human donor with active COVID-19. The donor label of this sample is uncertain. Each CDR3 is given with its conserved first and last residue. Each record gives: V gene, D gene, J gene, clone size, CDR3 protein, CDR3 DNA. D genes are given only for firm matches. The size entry is marked missing in some rows and otherwise reads once, few, many or a size class.

TRBV4-2	NA	TRBJ2-4	once	CASSQEVGKQGNIQYF	TGTGCCAGCAGCCAAGAGGTGGGGAAACAGGGTAACATTCAGTACTTC
TRBV30	NA	TRBJ2-7	NA	CAWSVHRTYEQYF	TGTGCCTGGAGTGTACACCGAACCTACGAGCAGTACTTC
TRBV7-2	TRBD2	TRBJ2-5	NA	CASSFTSGRLQETQYF	TGTGCCAGCAGCTTCACCAGCGGGAGACTCCAAGAGACCCAGTACTTC
TRBV28	NA	TRBJ2-3	NA	CASSLMRRPQYF	TGTGCCAGCAGTTTAATGCGGCGTCCTCAGTATTTT
TRBV11-2	TRBD1	TRBJ2-5	NA	CASSSPTGAMTETQYF	TGTGCCAGCAGCTCACCCACAGGGGCGATGACAGAGACCCAGTACTTC
TRBV7-9	TRBD1	TRBJ1-1	NA	CASSLQTGLNTEAFF	TGTGCCAGCAGCCTACAGACAGGGTTGAACACTGAAGCTTTCTTT
TRBV4-2	NA	TRBJ2-5	NA	CASSQEVGTQETQYF	TGTGCCAGCAGCCAAGAGGTCGGGACACAAGAGACCCAGTACTTC
TRBV9	NA	TRBJ1-1	NA	CASSVRGYTEAFF	TGTGCCAGCAGCGTAAGGGGGTACACTGAAGCTTTCTTT
TRBV7-2	TRBD1	TRBJ2-7	NA	CASSLGGGTYEQYF	TGTGCCAGCAGCCTAGGGGGCGGAACCTACGAGCAGTACTTC
TRBV7-6	TRBD1	TRBJ1-4	NA	CASSLGAGTGSEKLFF	TGTGCCAGCAGCTTAGGGGCGGGGACAGGAAGTGAAAAACTGTTTTTT
TRBV5-1	NA	TRBJ2-7	once	CASSFTGEKYEQYF	TGCGCCAGCAGCTTTACGGGAGAGAAATACGAGCAGTACTTC
TRBV2	NA	TRBJ2-1	NA	CASSPGSYSYNEQFF	TGTGCCAGCAGTCCCGGGAGTTACTCCTACAATGAGCAGTTCTTC
TRBV5-5	TRBD1	TRBJ1-4	NA	CASSAQGVEKLFF	TGTGCCAGCAGCGCACAGGGGGTTGAAAAACTGTTTTTT
TRBV6-4	NA	TRBJ2-7	NA	CASSERLNSNYEQYF	TGTGCCAGCAGTGAGCGCCTGAACAGTAATTACGAGCAGTACTTC
TRBV28	NA	TRBJ1-1	once	CASSLAGQVTEAFF	TGTGCCAGCAGCCTTGCTGGGCAGGTCACTGAAGCTTTCTTT
TRBV10-3	NA	TRBJ1-4	NA	CAISGTQGLNEKLFF	TGTGCCATCAGTGGAACCCAGGGGCTTAATGAAAAACTGTTTTTT
TRBV7-8	NA	TRBJ2-3	NA	CASSSWWGPGTDTQYF	TGTGCCAGCAGCTCGTGGTGGGGGCCGGGAACAGATACGCAGTATTTT
TRBV9	TRBD2	TRBJ2-5	NA	CASSLLAEETQYF	TGTGCCAGCAGCCTACTAGCGGAAGAGACCCAGTACTTC
TRBV7-6	TRBD1	TRBJ1-6	NA	CASSLRGRTGGSPLHF	TGTGCCAGCAGCTTACGGGGAAGGACAGGCGGTTCACCCCTCCACTTT